This T cell receptor (beta chain) was documented in a study of siplizumab effects on memory and regulatory T cells. Study results and caveats: Solely a minor proportion of alloreactive clones could be assigned to unstimulated subsets.

Germline-derived CDR1 and CDR2 are SGHDT and YYEEEE. Trimming shortened V by 0 bases and J by 6 bases, and 12 bases separated the two germline ends. The CDR3 covers 14 residues. In regard to this clone: As yet, its antigen is unknown.

Roughly 100,000 TCR templates were assayed per sample. Sequenced by immunoSEQ multiplex PCR; TCRdb stores in-frame clones only, minus some. The table has fewer than 85,000 clones, roughly 89% seen once; the top ten hold approximately 1.5%. The sequence was collected from a human donor in good health. Sequenced input: Tregs sorted from blood. The chain employs TRBV5-6 and TRBJ1-1; no clear D gene. CDR3 sequence (DNA): TGTGCCAGCAGCTTGGCCTTTACAGCCGCTGAAGCTTTCTTT. Its translation is CASSLAFTAAEAFF.